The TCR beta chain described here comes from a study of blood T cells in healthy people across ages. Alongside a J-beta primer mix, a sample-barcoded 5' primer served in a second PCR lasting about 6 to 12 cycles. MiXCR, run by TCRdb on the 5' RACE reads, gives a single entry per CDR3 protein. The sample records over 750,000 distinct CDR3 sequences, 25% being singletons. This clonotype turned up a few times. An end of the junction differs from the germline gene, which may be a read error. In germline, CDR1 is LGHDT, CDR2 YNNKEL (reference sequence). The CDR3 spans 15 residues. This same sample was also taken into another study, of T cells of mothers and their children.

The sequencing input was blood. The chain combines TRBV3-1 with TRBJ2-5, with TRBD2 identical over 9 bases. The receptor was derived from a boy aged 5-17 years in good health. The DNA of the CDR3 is TGTGCCAGCAGCCAAGGACTAGCGGCGGACAATGAGCAGCTCTTC. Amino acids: CASSQGLAADNEQLF.